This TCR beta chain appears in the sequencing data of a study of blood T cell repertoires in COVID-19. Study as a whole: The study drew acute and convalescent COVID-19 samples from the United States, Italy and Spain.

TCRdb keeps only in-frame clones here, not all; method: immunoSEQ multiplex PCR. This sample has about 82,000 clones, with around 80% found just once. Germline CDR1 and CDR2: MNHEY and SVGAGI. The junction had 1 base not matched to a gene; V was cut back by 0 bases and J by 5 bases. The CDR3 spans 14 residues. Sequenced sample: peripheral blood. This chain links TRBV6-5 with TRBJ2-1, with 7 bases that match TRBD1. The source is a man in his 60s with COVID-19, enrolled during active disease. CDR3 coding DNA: TGTGCCAGCAGTTACTCGACAGGGCACAATGAGCAGTTCTTC. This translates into CASSYSTGHNEQFF.